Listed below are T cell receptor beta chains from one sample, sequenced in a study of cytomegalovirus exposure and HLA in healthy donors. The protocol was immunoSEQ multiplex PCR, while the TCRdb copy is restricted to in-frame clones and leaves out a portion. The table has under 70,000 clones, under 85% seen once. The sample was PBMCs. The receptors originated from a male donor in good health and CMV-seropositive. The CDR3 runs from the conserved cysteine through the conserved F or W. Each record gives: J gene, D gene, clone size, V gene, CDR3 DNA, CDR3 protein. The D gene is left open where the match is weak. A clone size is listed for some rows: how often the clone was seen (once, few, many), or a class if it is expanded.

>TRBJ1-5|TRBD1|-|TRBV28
TGTGCCAGCAGCTCCCCCGGGACAGGGGGCTACAATCAGCCCCAGCATTTT
CASSSPGTGGYNQPQHF
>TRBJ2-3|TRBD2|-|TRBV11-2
TGTGCCAGCAGCCAGCGGGGGGCAGATACGCAGTATTTT
CASSQRGADTQYF
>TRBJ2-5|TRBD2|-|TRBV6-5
TGTGCCAGCAGCGTGGGACTAGAATTTCAAGAGACCCAGTACTTC
CASSVGLEFQETQYF
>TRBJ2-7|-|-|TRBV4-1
TGCGCCAGCAGCACGGACAGTTACTACGAGCAGTACTTC
CASSTDSYYEQYF
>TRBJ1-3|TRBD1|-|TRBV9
TGTGCCAGCAGCGTGAATCGGGACAGGGAAGGTAACGCCATATATTTT
CASSVNRDREGNAIYF
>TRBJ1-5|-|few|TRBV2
TGTGCCAGCACTGGTGGTGGGGCAGGACAGCCCCAGCATTTT
CASTGGGAGQPQHF
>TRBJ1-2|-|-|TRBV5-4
TGTGCCAGCAGCTTGGTTGGAGGGTTCTATGGCTACACCTTC
CASSLVGGFYGYTF
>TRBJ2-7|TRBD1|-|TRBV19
TGTGCCAGTACCGTAGCCGGGACAGGGGCCTACGAGCAGTACTTC
CASTVAGTGAYEQYF
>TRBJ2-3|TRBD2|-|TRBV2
TGTGCCACCGTCGGGACTAGCGGGGGGCCTTACCGCACAGATACGCAGTATTTT
CATVGTSGGPYRTDTQYF
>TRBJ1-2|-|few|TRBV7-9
TGTGCCAGCAGCTTAGCTCTCCAGGTATATGGCTACACCTTC
CASSLALQVYGYTF
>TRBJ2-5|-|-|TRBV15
TGTGCCACCAGCAGATCAGGGAAAGAGACCCAGTACTTC
CATSRSGKETQYF
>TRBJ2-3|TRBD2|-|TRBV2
TGTGCCAGCAGGGCCCAGCGGGGCCACCTCACAGATACGCAGTATTTT
CASRAQRGHLTDTQYF
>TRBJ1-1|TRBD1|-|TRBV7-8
TGTGCCAGCAGCTTCAGGGGGGAGGAGTACACTGAAGCTTTCTTT
CASSFRGEEYTEAFF
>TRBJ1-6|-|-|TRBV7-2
TGTGCCAGCAGCTTAGAGATTGGGGCCCGTAATTCACCCCTCCACTTT
CASSLEIGARNSPLHF
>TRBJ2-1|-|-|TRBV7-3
TGTGCCAGCAGCTTTAACCCCTGGGCGTTCTTC
CASSFNPWAFF
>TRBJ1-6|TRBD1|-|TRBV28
TGTGCCAGCCGGGACAGGGACAATTCACCCCTCCACTTT
CASRDRDNSPLHF
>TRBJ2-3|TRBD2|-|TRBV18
TGTGCCAGCTCACCTCGGGTTAGCGGGGTGACAGATACGCAGTATTTT
CASSPRVSGVTDTQYF
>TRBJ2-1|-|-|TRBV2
TGTGCCAGCAGCTCTAGATACAATGAGCAGTTCTTC
CASSSRYNEQFF
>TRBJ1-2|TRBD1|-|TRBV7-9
TGTGCCAGCAGCTTCCCGGACAGGGTGGGAGGCTACACCTTC
CASSFPDRVGGYTF
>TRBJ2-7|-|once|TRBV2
TGTGCCAGCAGACCGGACAGGAGGGGAGACGAGCAGTACTTC
CASRPDRRGDEQYF
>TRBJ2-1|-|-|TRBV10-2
TGCGCCAGCAGTGAGTCGAATCAGGGATTAGTCTACAATGAGCAGTTCTTC
CASSESNQGLVYNEQFF
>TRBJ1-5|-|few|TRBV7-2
TGTGCCAGCAGCTATTGGGACACAAATCAGCCCCAGCATTTT
CASSYWDTNQPQHF
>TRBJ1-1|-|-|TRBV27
TGTGCCAGCAGTTTAGGGCTCAGGGCCACTGAAGCTTTCTTT
CASSLGLRATEAFF
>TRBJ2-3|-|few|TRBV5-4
TGTGCCAGCAGCTGGAGTCCGTCTAGCACAGATACGCAGTATTTT
CASSWSPSSTDTQYF
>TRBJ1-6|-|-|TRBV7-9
TGTGCCAGCAGCAAATCTCCTAATTCACCCCTCCACTTT
CASSKSPNSPLHF
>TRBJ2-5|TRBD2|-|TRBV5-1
TGCGCCAGCAGTTACGGACTAGCGGGGGGGTTGGAGACCCAGTACTTC
CASSYGLAGGLETQYF
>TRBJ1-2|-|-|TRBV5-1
TGCGCCAGCAGCTTGGGGACACTGACTTTCTATGGCTACACCTTC
CASSLGTLTFYGYTF
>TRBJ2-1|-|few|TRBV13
TGTGCCAGCAGCTCGATGGACAGCTACAATGAGCAGTTCTTC
CASSSMDSYNEQFF
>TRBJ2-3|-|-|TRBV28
TGTGCCAGCATCCGGTGGGGAACAGGCCGGAGTACGCAGTATTTT
CASIRWGTGRSTQYF
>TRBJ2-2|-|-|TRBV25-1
TGTGCCAGCAAACGGGGGAACACCGGGGAGCTGTTTTTT
CASKRGNTGELFF
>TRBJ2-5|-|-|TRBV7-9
TGTGCCAGCAGCTTAAACCGACTCGACTTACATAGGGGTGAGACCCAGTACTTC
CASSLNRLDLHRGETQYF
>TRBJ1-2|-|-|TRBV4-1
TGCGCCAGCAGCCAAGAGGAGGGGTACTATGGCTACACCTTC
CASSQEEGYYGYTF
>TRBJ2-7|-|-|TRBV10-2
TGCGCCAGCACTTCGACAGGATACTACGAGCAGTACTTC
CASTSTGYYEQYF
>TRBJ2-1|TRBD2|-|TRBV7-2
TGTGCCGGCAGCCCGGGACTAGCGGTCTACAATGAGCAGTTCTTC
CAGSPGLAVYNEQFF
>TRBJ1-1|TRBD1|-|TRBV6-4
TGTGCCAGCAGTGACTCTACAGGGGGGAACACTGAAGCTTTCTTT
CASSDSTGGNTEAFF
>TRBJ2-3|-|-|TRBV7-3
TGTGCCAGCAGCTTAGTAGGGGATGGCACAGATACGCAGTATTTT
CASSLVGDGTDTQYF
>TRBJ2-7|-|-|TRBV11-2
TGTGCCAGCAGCCGGGACACTGCCTACGAGCAGTACTTC
CASSRDTAYEQYF
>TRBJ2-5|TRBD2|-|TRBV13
TGTGCCAGCAGCTACCGGGAGGGCATTCTTGGGACCCAGTACTTC
CASSYREGILGTQYF
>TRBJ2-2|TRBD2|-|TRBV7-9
TGTGCCAGCAGCTTTGGGAGGGGCAACACCGGGGAGCTGTTTTTT
CASSFGRGNTGELFF
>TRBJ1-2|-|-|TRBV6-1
TGTGCCAGCACCCCCACAGCCGCTAACTATGGCTACACCTTC
CASTPTAANYGYTF
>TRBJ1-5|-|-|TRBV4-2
TGTGCCAGCAGCCAAGATGGGGCAGACAATCAGCCCCAGCATTTT
CASSQDGADNQPQHF
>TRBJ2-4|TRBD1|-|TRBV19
TGTGCCAGTAGTATTGACAGGGGGACCAAAAACATTCAGTACTTC
CASSIDRGTKNIQYF
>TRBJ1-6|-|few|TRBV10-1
TGCGCCAGCAGTGAGTCGCCAGGATATAATTCACCCCTCCACTTT
CASSESPGYNSPLHF
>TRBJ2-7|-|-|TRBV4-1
TGCGCCAGCAGCCTCGTGACAGCCTTCTCTTCCTACGAGCAGTACTTC
CASSLVTAFSSYEQYF
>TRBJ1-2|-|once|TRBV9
TGTGCCAGCAGGGATACAGGGCATGGCTACACCTTC
CASRDTGHGYTF
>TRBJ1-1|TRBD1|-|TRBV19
TGTGCCAGTATGAGGACAGGGAACACTGAAGCTTTCTTT
CASMRTGNTEAFF
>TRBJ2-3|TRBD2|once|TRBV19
TGTGCCAGTAGACCTAGCGGGGGGGATACGCAGTATTTT
CASRPSGGDTQYF
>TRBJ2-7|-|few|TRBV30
TGTGCCTGGAGTCGGGACTCCAGACGCCTTAGCTCCTACGAGCAGTACTTC
CAWSRDSRRLSSYEQYF
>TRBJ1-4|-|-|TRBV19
TGTGCCAGTAGTACCACCCGGACAGCTACTAATGAAAAACTGTTTTTT
CASSTTRTATNEKLFF
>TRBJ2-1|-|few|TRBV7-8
TGTGCCAGCAGCTTAGCTTATAAAAATGAGCAGTTCTTC
CASSLAYKNEQFF
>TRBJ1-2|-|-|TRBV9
TGTGCCAGCAGCTCCGTTCGGTATGGCTACACCTTC
CASSSVRYGYTF
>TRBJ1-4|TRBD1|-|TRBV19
TGTGCCAGTAGTATAGATCGGGTGTCGGGGACAGGGTTGGAAAAACTGTTTTTT
CASSIDRVSGTGLEKLFF
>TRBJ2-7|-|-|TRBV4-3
TGCGCCAGCAGCCTGACAGGCAATTCCTACGAGCAGTACTTC
CASSLTGNSYEQYF
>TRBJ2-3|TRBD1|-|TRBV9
TGTGCCAGCAGCCCGACAGGGGCAGATACGCAGTATTTT
CASSPTGADTQYF